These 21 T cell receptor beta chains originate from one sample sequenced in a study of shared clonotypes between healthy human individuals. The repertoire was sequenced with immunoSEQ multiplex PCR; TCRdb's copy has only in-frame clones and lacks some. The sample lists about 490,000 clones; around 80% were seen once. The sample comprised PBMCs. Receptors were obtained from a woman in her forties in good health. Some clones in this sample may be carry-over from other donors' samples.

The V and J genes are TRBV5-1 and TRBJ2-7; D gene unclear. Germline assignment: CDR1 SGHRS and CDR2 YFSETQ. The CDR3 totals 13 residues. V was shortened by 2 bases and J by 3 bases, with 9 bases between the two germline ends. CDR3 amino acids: CASSFRAGYEQYF. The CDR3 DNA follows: TGCGCCAGCAGCTTTAGGGCCGGCTACGAGCAGTACTTC.

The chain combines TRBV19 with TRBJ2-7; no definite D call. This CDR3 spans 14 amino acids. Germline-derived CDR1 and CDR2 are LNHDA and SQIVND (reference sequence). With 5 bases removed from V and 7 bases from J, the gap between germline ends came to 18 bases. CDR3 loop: CASSSAGRLGEQYF. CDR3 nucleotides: TGTGCCAGTAGTTCGGCCGGACGCCTGGGGGAGCAGTACTTC. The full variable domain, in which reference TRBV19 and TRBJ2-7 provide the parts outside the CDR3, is DGGITQSPKYLFRKEGQNVTLSCEQNLNHDAMYWYRQDPGQGLRLIYYSQIVNDFQKGDIAEGYSVSREKKESFPLTVTSAQKNPTAFYLCASSSAGRLGEQYFGPGTRLTVT.

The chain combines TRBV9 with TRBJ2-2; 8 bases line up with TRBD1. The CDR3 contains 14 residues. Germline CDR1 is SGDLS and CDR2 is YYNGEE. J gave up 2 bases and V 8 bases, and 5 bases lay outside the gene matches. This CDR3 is CASRTGTNTGELFF. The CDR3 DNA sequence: TGTGCCAGTAGGACAGGGACTAACACCGGGGAGCTGTTTTTT.

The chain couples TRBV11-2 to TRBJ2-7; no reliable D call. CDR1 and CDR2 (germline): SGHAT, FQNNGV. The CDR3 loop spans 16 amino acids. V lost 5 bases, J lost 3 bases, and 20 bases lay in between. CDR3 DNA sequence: TGTGCCAGCAGCCCAGAACCCCGACTCAAGGACTACGAGCAGTACTTC. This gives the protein CASSPEPRLKDYEQYF.

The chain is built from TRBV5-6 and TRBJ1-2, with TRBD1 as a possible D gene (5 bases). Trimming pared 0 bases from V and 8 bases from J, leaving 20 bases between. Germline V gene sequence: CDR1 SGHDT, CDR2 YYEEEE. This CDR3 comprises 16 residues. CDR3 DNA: TGTGCCAGCAGCTTGGGCCCCGGGACCCCCGGGGGGGGCTACACCTTC. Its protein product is CASSLGPGTPGGGYTF.

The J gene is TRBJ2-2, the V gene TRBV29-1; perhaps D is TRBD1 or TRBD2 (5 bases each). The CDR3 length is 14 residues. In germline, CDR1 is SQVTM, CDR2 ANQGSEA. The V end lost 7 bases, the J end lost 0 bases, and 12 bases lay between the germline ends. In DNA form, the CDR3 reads TGCAGCGCCTTCGGGACGGCGAACACCGGGGAGCTGTTTTTT. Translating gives CSAFGTANTGELFF.

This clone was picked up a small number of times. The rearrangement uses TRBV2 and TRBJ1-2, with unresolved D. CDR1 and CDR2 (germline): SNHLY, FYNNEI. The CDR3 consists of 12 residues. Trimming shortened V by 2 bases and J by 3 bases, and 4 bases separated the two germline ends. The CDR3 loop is CASSERDYGYTF. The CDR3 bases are TGTGCCAGCAGTGAACGAGACTATGGCTACACCTTC.

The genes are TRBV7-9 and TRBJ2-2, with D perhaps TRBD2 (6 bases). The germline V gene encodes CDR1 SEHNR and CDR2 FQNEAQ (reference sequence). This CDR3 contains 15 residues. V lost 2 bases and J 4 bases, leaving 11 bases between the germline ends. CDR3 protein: CASSLLGLSTGELFF. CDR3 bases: TGTGCCAGCAGCTTATTGGGACTTAGCACCGGGGAGCTGTTTTTT.

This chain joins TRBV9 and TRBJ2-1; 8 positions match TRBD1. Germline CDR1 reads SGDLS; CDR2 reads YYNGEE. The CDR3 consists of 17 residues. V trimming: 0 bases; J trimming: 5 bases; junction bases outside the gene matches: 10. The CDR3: CASSVALGQGANNEQFF. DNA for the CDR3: TGTGCCAGCAGCGTAGCTTTAGGGCAGGGGGCCAACAATGAGCAGTTCTTC.

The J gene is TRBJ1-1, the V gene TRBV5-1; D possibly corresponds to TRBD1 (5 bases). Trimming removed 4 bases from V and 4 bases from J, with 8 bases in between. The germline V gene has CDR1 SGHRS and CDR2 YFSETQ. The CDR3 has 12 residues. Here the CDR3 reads CASSPGGTEAFF. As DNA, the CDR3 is TGCGCCAGCAGCCCGGGGGGCACTGAAGCTTTCTTT.

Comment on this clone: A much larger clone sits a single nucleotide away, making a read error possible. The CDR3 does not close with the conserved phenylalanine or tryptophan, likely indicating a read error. This chain's CDR3 is CASSVSGTKGVDEQYL. Written as DNA, the CDR3 is TGTGCCAGCTCAGTATCCGGGACAAAAGGGGTGGACGAGCAGTACCTC. J is TRBJ2-7 and V is TRBV18; D perhaps matches TRBD1 (6 bases). This CDR3 is 16 amino acids long. CDR1 and CDR2 from the germline V gene are KGHSH and LQKENI. V was cut by 5 bases and J by 5 bases, with 22 bases left in between.

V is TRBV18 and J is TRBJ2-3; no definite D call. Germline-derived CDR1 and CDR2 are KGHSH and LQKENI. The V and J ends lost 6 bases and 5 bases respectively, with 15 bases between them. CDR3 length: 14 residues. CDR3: CASSRRRAQDTQYF. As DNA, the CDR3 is TGTGCCAGCTCCCGCAGGAGAGCCCAAGATACGCAGTATTTT. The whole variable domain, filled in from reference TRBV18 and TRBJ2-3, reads NAGVMQNPRHLVRRRGQEARLRCSPMKGHSHVYWYRQLPEEGLKFMVYLQKENIIDESGMPKERFSAEFPKEGPSILRIQQVVRGDSAAYFCASSRRRAQDTQYFGPGTRLTVL.

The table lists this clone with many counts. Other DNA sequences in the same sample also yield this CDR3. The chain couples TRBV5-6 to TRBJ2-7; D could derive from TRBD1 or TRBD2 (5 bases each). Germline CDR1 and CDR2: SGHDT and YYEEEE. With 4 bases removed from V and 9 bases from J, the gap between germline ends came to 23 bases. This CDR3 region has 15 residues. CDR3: CASSALGTADPTQYF. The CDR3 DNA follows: TGTGCCAGCAGCGCCTTAGGGACGGCTGACCCAACGCAGTACTTC.

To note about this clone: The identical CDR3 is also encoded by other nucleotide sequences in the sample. In DNA, the CDR3 is TGTGCCAGCAGCTTAGGGACAGGGGCTAACTATGGCTACACCTTC. Translating gives CASSLGTGANYGYTF. V usage is TRBV7-2 and J usage is TRBJ1-2, with 9 bases fitting TRBD1. CDR3 length equals 15 residues. The germline gives CDR1 SGHTA, CDR2 FQGNSA. Trimming removed 1 base from V and 0 bases from J; junction bases left unmatched: 0. The full variable domain, completed using reference TRBV7-2 and TRBJ1-2, is GAGVSQSPSNKVTEKGKDVELRCDPISGHTALYWYRQSLGQGLEFLIYFQGNSAPDKSGLPSDRFSAERTGGSVSTLTIQRTQQEDSAVYLCASSLGTGANYGYTFGSGTRLTVV.

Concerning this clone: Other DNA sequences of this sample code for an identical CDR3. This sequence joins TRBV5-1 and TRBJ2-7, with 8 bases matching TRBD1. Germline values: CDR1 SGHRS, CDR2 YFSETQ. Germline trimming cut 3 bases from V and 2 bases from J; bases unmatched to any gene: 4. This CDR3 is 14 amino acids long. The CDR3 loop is CASSSGQGPYEQYF. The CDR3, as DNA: TGCGCCAGCAGCTCCGGACAGGGTCCCTACGAGCAGTACTTC.

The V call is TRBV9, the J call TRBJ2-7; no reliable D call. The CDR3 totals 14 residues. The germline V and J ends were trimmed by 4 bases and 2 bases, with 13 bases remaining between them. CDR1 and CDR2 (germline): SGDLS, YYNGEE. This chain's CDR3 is CASSPQVHPYEQYF. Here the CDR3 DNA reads TGTGCCAGCAGCCCCCAGGTTCATCCCTACGAGCAGTACTTC.

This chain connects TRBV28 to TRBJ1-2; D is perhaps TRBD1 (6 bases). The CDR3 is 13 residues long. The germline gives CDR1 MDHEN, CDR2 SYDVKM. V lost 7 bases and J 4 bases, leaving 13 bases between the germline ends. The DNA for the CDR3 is TGTGCCAGCACCCAGGCAGGGGCCTATGGCTACACCTTC. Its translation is CASTQAGAYGYTF.

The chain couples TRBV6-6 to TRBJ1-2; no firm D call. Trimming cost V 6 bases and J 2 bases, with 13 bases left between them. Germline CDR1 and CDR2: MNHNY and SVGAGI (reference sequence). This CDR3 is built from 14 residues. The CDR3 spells CASRTGWENYGYTF. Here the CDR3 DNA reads TGTGCCAGCAGAACGGGATGGGAAAACTATGGCTACACCTTC.

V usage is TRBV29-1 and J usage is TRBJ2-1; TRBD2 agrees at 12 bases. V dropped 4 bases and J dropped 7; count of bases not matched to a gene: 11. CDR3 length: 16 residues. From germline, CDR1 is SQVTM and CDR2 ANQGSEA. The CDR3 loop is CSVVPSGRAWANEQFF. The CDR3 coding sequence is TGCAGCGTTGTCCCTAGCGGGAGGGCCTGGGCGAATGAGCAGTTCTTC.

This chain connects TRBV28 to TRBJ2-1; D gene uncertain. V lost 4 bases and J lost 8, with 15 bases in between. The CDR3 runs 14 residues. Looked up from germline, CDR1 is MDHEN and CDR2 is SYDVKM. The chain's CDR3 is CASSYRGWVDEQFF. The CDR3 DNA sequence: TGTGCCAGCAGTTACCGCGGATGGGTCGATGAGCAGTTCTTC.

The CDR3 here is CAISEQASGSYNEQFF. The CDR3 nucleotides are TGTGCCATCAGTGAGCAGGCTAGCGGGTCCTACAATGAGCAGTTCTTC. The rearrangement joins TRBV10-3 to TRBJ2-1, with 8 bases identical to TRBD2. This CDR3 region has 16 residues. CDR1 ENHRY and CDR2 SYGVKD come from the germline V gene. Trimming cost V 2 bases and J 1 base; bases outside gene matches: 4.